This T cell receptor (beta chain) was profiled in a study of beta chain features in type 1 diabetes. Broader study findings: Within each of all four CD4+ subsets, Type 1 diabetes patients had TCRB CDR3s that were moderately but significantly shorter.

This clone was counted ten times or more. Its antigen is undetermined. The sequenced template was cDNA made from the entire isolated RNA. TCRdb's copy holds only in-frame clones and misses some; the assay was immunoSEQ multiplex PCR. The repertoire holds 620,000 or so clones, with about a sixth as singletons. The sequenced sample was naive CD4+ T cells from blood. The clonotype comes from a man younger than 30 in good health.

The CDR3 is CASSKTGELFF. CDR3 in DNA: TGCGCCAGCAGCAAGACCGGGGAGCTGTTTTTT. V and J are TRBV4-3 and TRBJ2-2; the D is unclear. Trimming shortened V by 5 bases and J by 5 bases, and 3 bases separated the two germline ends. This CDR3 is 11 amino acids long. The germline gives CDR1 LGHNA, CDR2 YSLEER.